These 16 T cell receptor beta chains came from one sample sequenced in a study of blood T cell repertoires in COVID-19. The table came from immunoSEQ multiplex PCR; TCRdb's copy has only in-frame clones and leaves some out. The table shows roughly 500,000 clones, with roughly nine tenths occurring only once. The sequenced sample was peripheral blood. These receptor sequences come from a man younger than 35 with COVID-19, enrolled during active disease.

The CDR3 loop reads CASTTRTGVEGAFF. CDR3 nucleotides: TGTGCCAGTACCACTCGGACAGGGGTCGAGGGAGCTTTCTTT. The chain employs TRBV19 and TRBJ1-1, with TRBD1 identical over 9 bases. In germline, CDR1 is LNHDA, CDR2 SQIVND (reference sequence). With V trimmed by 7 bases and J by 10 bases, 13 bases remained unmatched. The CDR3 sequence is 14 residues long.

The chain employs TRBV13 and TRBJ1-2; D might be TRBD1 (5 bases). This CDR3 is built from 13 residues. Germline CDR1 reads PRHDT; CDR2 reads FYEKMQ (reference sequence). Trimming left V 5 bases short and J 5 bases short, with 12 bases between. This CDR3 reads CASSPRRGYGYTF. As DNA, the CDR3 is TGTGCCAGCAGCCCGCGGCGGGGGTATGGCTACACCTTC.

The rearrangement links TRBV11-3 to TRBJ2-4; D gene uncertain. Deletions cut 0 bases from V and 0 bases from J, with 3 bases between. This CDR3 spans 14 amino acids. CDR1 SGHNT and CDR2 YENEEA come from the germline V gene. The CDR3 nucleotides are TGTGCCAGCAGCTTAGACCTAGCCAAAAACATTCAGTACTTC. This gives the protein CASSLDLAKNIQYF.

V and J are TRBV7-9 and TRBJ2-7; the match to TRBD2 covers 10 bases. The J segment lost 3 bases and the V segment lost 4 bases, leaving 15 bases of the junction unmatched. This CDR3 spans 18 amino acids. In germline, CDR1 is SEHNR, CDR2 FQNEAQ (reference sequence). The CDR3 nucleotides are TGTGCCAGCAGCTCCCCTCAGCGGGAGGGTCGAATGGGCTACGAGCAGTACTTC. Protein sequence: CASSSPQREGRMGYEQYF.

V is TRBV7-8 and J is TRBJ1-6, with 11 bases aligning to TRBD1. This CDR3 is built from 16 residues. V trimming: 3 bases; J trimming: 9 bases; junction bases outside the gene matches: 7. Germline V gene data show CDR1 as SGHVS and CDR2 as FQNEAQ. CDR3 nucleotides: TGTGCCAGCAGCTTGTCCGGGACAGGGGGAAGTTCACCCCTCCACTTT. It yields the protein CASSLSGTGGSSPLHF.

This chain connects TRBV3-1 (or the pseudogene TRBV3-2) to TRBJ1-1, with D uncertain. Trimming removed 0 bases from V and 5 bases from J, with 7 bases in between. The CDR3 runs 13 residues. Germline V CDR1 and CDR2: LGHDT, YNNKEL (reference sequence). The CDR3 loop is CASSQDWRTEAFF. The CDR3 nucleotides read TGTGCCAGCAGCCAAGACTGGAGAACTGAAGCTTTCTTT.

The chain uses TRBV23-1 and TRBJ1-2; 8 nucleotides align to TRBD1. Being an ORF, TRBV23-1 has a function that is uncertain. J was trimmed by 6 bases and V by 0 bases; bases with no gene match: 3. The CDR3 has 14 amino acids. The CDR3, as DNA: TGCGCCAGCAGTCAATCGACAGGGGAGAATGGCTACACCTTC. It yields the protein CASSQSTGENGYTF.

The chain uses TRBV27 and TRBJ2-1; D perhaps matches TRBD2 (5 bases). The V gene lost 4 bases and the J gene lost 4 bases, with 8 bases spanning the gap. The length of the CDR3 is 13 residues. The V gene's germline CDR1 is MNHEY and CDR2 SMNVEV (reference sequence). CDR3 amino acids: CASSYGVYNEQFF. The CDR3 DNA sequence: TGTGCCAGCAGTTACGGGGTTTACAATGAGCAGTTCTTC.

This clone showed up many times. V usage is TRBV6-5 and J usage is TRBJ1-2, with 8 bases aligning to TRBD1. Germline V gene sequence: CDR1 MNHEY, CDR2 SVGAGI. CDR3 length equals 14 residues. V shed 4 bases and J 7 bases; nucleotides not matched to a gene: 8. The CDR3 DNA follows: TGTGCCAGCAGTTGGACAGGGATCACCTCTGGCTACACCTTC. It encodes CASSWTGITSGYTF.

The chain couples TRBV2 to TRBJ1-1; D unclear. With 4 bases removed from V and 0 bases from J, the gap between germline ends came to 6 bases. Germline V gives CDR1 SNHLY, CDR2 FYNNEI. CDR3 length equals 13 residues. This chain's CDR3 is CASSVRMNTEAFF. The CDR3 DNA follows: TGTGCCAGCAGTGTGAGAATGAACACTGAAGCTTTCTTT.

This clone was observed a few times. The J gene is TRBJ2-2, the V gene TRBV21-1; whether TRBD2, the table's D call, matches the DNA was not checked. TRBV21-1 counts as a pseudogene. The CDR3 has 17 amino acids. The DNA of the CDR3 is TGTGCCAGCAGCAGGGCCAGCGGGAGAGTTAACACCGGGGAGCTGTTTTTT. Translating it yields CASSRASGRVNTGELFF.

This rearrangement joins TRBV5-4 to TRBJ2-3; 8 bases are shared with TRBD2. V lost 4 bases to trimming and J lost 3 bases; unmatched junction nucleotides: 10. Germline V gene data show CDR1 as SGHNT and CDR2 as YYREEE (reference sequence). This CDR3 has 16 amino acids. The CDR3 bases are TGTGCCAGCAGCCAACGAGCGGGGGCGAGGACAGATACGCAGTATTTT. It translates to CASSQRAGARTDTQYF.

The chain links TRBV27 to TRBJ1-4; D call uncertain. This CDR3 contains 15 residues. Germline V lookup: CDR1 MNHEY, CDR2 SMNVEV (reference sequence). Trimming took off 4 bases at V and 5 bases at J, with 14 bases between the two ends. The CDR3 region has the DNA TGTGCCAGCAGTTACAACGACGGAGAGAATGAAAAACTGTTTTTT. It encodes CASSYNDGENEKLFF.

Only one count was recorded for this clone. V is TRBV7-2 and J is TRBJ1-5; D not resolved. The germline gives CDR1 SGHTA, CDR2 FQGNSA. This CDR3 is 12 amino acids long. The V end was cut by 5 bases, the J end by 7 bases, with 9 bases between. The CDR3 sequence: CASSREGQPQHF. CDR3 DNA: TGTGCCAGCAGCCGAGAGGGCCAGCCCCAGCATTTT.

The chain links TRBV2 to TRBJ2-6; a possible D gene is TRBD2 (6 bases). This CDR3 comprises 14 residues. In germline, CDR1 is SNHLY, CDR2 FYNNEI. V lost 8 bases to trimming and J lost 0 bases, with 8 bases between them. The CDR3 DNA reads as TGTGCCAGCTTGGGGGGCTCTGGGGCCAACGTCCTGACTTTC. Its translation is CASLGGSGANVLTF.

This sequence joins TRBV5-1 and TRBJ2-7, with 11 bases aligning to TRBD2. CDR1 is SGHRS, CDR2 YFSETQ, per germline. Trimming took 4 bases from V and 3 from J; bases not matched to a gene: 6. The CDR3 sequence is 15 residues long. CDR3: CASSVGLAEHYEQYF. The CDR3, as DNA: TGCGCCAGCAGCGTGGGACTAGCGGAACACTACGAGCAGTACTTC.